The 28 T cell receptor beta chains below were found in one sample sequenced in a study of patients and donors after allogeneic stem cell transplantation. Each CDR3 protein gets one entry after TCRdb re-called the RT-PCR reads with MiXCR. The data contain 2,000 to 3,000 distinct CDR3 sequences, less than 5% of them singletons. The specimen was blood, either unsorted or a sorted T cell fraction (not recorded which). These receptors were taken from a human donor who was either an allogeneic HSCT recipient or a stem cell or donor lymphocyte infusion donor (not recorded which). It is not recorded whose cells these are; they may come from a transplant donor.

By share, this clonotype ranks as medium-sized (0.01 to 0.1%). The rearrangement joins TRBV20-1 to TRBJ1-5; TRBD1 might be the D (6 bases). The CDR3 consists of 14 residues. Germline-derived CDR1 and CDR2 are DFQATT and SNEGSKA (reference sequence). Trimming cost V 5 bases and J 3 bases, with 14 bases left between them. Here the CDR3 DNA reads TGCAGTGCTCAGTGGGGGCCCCCCAATCAGCCCCAGCATTTT. Translating it yields CSAQWGPPNQPQHF.

This clonotype was recorded at least ten times. The chain carries TRBV7-3 and TRBJ2-3; D unclear. The V gene's germline CDR1 is SGHTA and CDR2 FQGTGA. Trimming shortened V by 4 bases and J by 1 base, and 18 bases separated the two germline ends. The CDR3 length is 17 residues. Here the CDR3 DNA reads TGTGCCAGCAGCTACACCCCGTTGGGCTCCGGCACAGATACGCAGTATTTT. Its translation: CASSYTPLGSGTDTQYF.

Relative to its sample, this clonotype is medium-sized. The genes are TRBV27 and TRBJ1-1; D is perhaps TRBD1 (5 bases). Germline V gene data show CDR1 as MNHEY and CDR2 as SMNVEV (reference sequence). The V end lost 1 base, the J end lost 10 bases, and 10 bases lay between the germline ends. The CDR3 consists of 12 residues. The CDR3 bases are TGTGCCAGCAGTTTATTGGGGGATGTAGCTTTCTTT. It specifies CASSLLGDVAFF.

CDR3 residues: CASSYPPGPQDYEQYF. The CDR3 DNA sequence: TGTGCCAGCAGTTACCCGCCGGGGCCGCAAGATTACGAGCAGTACTTC. V and J are TRBV6-6 and TRBJ2-7; D tentatively reads TRBD1 or TRBD2 (5 bases each). Germline V gene lookup returns CDR1 MNHNY and CDR2 SVGAGI (reference sequence). The CDR3 sequence is 16 residues long. V gave up 2 bases and J gave up 4 bases, with 18 bases separating them.

The chain combines TRBV18 with TRBJ2-6; no definite D call. This CDR3 region has 16 residues. Germline CDR1 reads KGHSH; CDR2 reads LQKENI. Between the trimmed V and J ends, which lost 0 bases and 0 bases, there was a span of 6 bases. The CDR3 protein is CASSPPSDSGANVLTF. CDR3 sequence (DNA): TGTGCCAGCTCACCACCCTCGGACTCTGGGGCCAACGTCCTGACTTTC. The entire variable domain, with the rest obtained from reference TRBV18 and TRBJ2-6, is as follows: NAGVMQNPRHLVRRRGQEARLRCSPMKGHSHVYWYRQLPEEGLKFMVYLQKENIIDESGMPKERFSAEFPKEGPSILRIQQVVRGDSAAYFCASSPPSDSGANVLTFGAGSRLTVL.

This clonotype was recorded at least ten times. The chain recombines TRBV10-1 with TRBJ2-1, with a tentative D call TRBD1 (6 bases). CDR3 length: 15 amino acids. The V end lost 3 bases, the J end lost 3 bases, and 12 bases lay between the germline ends. Germline V gives CDR1 WNHNN, CDR2 SYGVQD (reference sequence). The CDR3 nucleotides read TGCGCCAGCAGTGACGGGCAGGGGTTCTACAATGAGCAGTTCTTC. It yields the protein CASSDGQGFYNEQFF.

This clonotype occurred many times. The J gene is TRBJ1-6, the V gene TRBV5-5; possibly TRBD1 for D (5 bases). The CDR3 is 15 amino acids. The germline V gene encodes CDR1 SGHKS and CDR2 YYEKEE (reference sequence). V was trimmed by 0 bases and J by 7 bases, leaving 11 bases between them. CDR3 in amino acids: CASSLAGTENSPLHF. CDR3 DNA: TGTGCCAGCAGCTTGGCCGGGACCGAAAATTCACCCCTCCACTTT.

Comments on this clonotype: This sequence may be a read error, since a much larger clone differs from it by one base. The gene calls are TRBV7-9 and TRBJ1-1; no definite D call. The V gene's germline CDR1 is SEHNR and CDR2 FQNEAQ (reference sequence). The CDR3 spans 12 residues. The CDR3 loop is CAGSLEGTEAFF. CDR3 nucleotides: TGTGCCGGCAGCTTAGAAGGTACTGAAGCTTTCTTT.

There are many counts of this clonotype. The chain uses TRBV11-3 and TRBJ1-2, with D hard to call. CDR3 length: 13 amino acids. Trimming pared 5 bases from V and 5 bases from J, leaving 12 bases between. Germline loops: CDR1 SGHNT, CDR2 YENEEA. Here the CDR3 reads CASSDVTRYGYTF. CDR3 DNA: TGTGCCAGCAGCGATGTCACGAGATATGGCTACACCTTC.

This clonotype is large within its sample. As DNA, the CDR3 is TGTGCCAGCAGCCCGTCGGGAGGGACAGATAATTCACCCCTCCACTTT. Its translation: CASSPSGGTDNSPLHF. J is TRBJ1-6 and V is TRBV7-2, with 7 positions matching TRBD1. The CDR3 length is 16 residues. V dropped 5 bases and J dropped 5; count of bases not matched to a gene: 9. Germline loops: CDR1 SGHTA, CDR2 FQGNSA.

This clonotype appeared a single time. The chain combines TRBV6-4 with TRBJ2-3, with D hard to call. Germline-derived CDR1 and CDR2 are MRHNA and SNTAGT. V shed 6 bases and J shed 0 bases, with 16 bases lying between them. This CDR3 region has 16 residues. Here the CDR3 DNA reads TGTGCCAGCAGCCTCAGCCGAACTCCTAGCACAGATACGCAGTATTTT. Protein: CASSLSRTPSTDTQYF.

There are many counts of this clonotype. The chain uses TRBV11-3 and TRBJ1-1; D is perhaps TRBD1 (5 bases). Germline V gene sequence: CDR1 SGHNT, CDR2 YENEEA. The CDR3 is 16 amino acids. V was shortened by 5 bases and J by 6 bases, with 22 bases between the two germline ends. CDR3 nucleotide sequence: TGTGCCAGCAGCGGGGGACCGGGGCCAATTAACGCTGAAGCTTTCTTT. This codes for CASSGGPGPINAEAFF. Full variable domain (missing parts from reference TRBV11-3 and TRBJ1-1): EAGVVQSPRYKIIEKKQPVAFWCNPISGHNTLYWYLQNLGQGPELLIRYENEEAVDDSQLPKDRFSAERLKGVDSTLKIQPAELGDSAVYLCASSGGPGPINAEAFFGQGTRLTVV.

By its share, this clonotype is medium-sized. The chain couples TRBV20-1 to TRBJ1-1; a possible D gene is TRBD1 (6 bases). The length of the CDR3 is 15 residues. The germline V gene encodes CDR1 DFQATT and CDR2 SNEGSKA (reference sequence). Trimming removed 1 base from V and 7 bases from J, with 19 bases in between. Written as DNA, the CDR3 is TGCAGTGCTAGAGTCCCAAGAGGGGGGATGAATGAAGCTTTCTTT. This gives the protein CSARVPRGGMNEAFF.

For this clonotype: The conserved final phenylalanine or tryptophan is absent from the CDR3, which likely points to a read error. V and J are TRBV29-1 and TRBJ1-1; D is uncertain. The CDR3 totals 15 residues. Germline CDR1 and CDR2: SQVTM and ANQGSEA. The germline V and J ends were trimmed by 4 bases and 4 bases, with 19 bases remaining between them. This chain's CDR3 is CSVALGGHQGTEAFL. DNA of the CDR3: TGCAGCGTTGCGTTGGGTGGGCATCAAGGCACTGAAGCTTTCTTG.

This clonotype was observed many times. CDR3 bases: TGTGCCAGCAGCTTAGCGACAGCAGGAGGCTATGGCTACACCTTC. The encoded protein is CASSLATAGGYGYTF. The genes are TRBV7-9 and TRBJ1-2; D possibly corresponds to TRBD1 (5 bases). CDR3 length equals 15 residues. Trimming shortened V by 0 bases and J by 4 bases, and 12 bases separated the two germline ends. Germline assignment: CDR1 SEHNR and CDR2 FQNEAQ (reference sequence).

This clonotype was picked up many times. The rearrangement links TRBV27 to TRBJ2-7; 9 positions agree with TRBD1. Germline V gives CDR1 MNHEY, CDR2 SMNVEV (reference sequence). V lost 5 bases and J lost 6; bases outside the gene matches: 8. The CDR3 is made up of 14 amino acids. The DNA for the CDR3 is TGTGCCAGCAGTGTCCCGGGACAGGGAAGCGAGCAGTACTTC. Protein sequence: CASSVPGQGSEQYF.

This clonotype was observed many times. The gene calls are TRBV20-1 and TRBJ1-4; no reliable D call. CDR3 length: 11 residues. V lost 6 bases to trimming and J lost 11 bases, with 13 bases between them. Germline CDR1 is DFQATT and CDR2 is SNEGSKA (reference sequence). CDR3 bases: TGCAGTGCCCCCCTCGGAGGGAAACTGTTTTTT. This translates into CSAPLGGKLFF.

This clonotype occurred many times. This sequence joins TRBV3-1 and TRBJ1-1; 8 nucleotides agree with TRBD1. The CDR3 is 13 residues long. The germline V gene has CDR1 LGHDT and CDR2 YNNKEL (reference sequence). V lost 0 bases to trimming and J lost 8 bases; unmatched junction nucleotides: 2. DNA of the CDR3: TGTGCCAGCAGCCAAGATTGGGACAGGGAAGCTTTCTTT. It specifies CASSQDWDREAFF.

This clonotype has at least ten counts. This chain connects TRBV5-1 to TRBJ1-2, with TRBD1 identical over 8 bases. Looked up from germline, CDR1 is SGHRS and CDR2 is YFSETQ. The J segment lost 0 bases and the V segment lost 2 bases, leaving 3 bases of the junction unmatched. The CDR3 is 15 amino acids. The DNA of the CDR3 is TGCGCCAGCAGCTTAACAGGGGGAGCTAACTATGGCTACACCTTC. Translated: CASSLTGGANYGYTF.

This clonotype is judged medium-sized. This chain connects TRBV6-1 to TRBJ2-2; tentative D call: TRBD2 (5 bases). CDR1 is MNHNS, CDR2 SASEGT, per germline. The V end lost 2 bases, the J end lost 6 bases, and 13 bases lay between the germline ends. This CDR3 is built from 15 residues. The CDR3 DNA is TGTGCCAGCAGTGAAATGTGGGAGTGGTCCGGGGAGCTGTTTTTT. Amino acids: CASSEMWEWSGELFF.

The CDR3 DNA reads as TGCAGTGCTAGGGGACAGGGGCGGCAAGAGACCCAGTACTTC. Translating gives CSARGQGRQETQYF. J is TRBJ2-5 and V is TRBV20-1; TRBD1 agrees at 10 bases. Germline V gene lookup returns CDR1 DFQATT and CDR2 SNEGSKA (reference sequence). The J segment lost 2 bases and the V segment lost 3 bases, leaving 3 bases of the junction unmatched. CDR3 length: 14 amino acids.

This clonotype came up a few times. The CDR3 reads CAIRGSGGEKLFF. The DNA of the CDR3 is TGTGCCATCAGAGGATCGGGGGGGGAAAAACTGTTTTTT. The chain combines TRBV10-3 with TRBJ1-4; TRBD1 is a possible D gene (5 bases). This CDR3 spans 13 amino acids. Germline assignment: CDR1 ENHRY and CDR2 SYGVKD. V was trimmed by 6 bases and J by 8 bases, leaving 13 bases between them.

In this sample, this clonotype turned up many times. The rearrangement joins TRBV7-3 to TRBJ1-1; D is ambiguous. CDR1 and CDR2 (germline): SGHTA, FQGTGA. The CDR3 length is 15 residues. V dropped 1 base and J dropped 0 bases, with 9 bases sitting between them. CDR3 coding DNA: TGTGCCAGCAGCTTAAATGGGCCTTTGAACACTGAAGCTTTCTTT. It encodes CASSLNGPLNTEAFF.

This clonotype rates as medium-sized. The V call is TRBV12-3 or TRBV12-4, the J call TRBJ1-1; no reliable D call. This CDR3 is built from 14 residues. V lost 2 bases and J lost 6, with 13 bases in between. CDR3 DNA: TGTGCCAGCAGTTTATTCGCGGGATCAGCTGAAGCTTTCTTT. This translates into CASSLFAGSAEAFF.

Judged by abundance, this clonotype is medium-sized. V usage is TRBV11-1 and J usage is TRBJ2-5, with D possibly matching TRBD1 (5 bases). The CDR3 runs 14 residues. Germline V CDR1 and CDR2: SGHAT, FQDESV (reference sequence). V dropped 5 bases and J dropped 4 bases, with 14 bases sitting between them. Written as DNA, the CDR3 is TGTGCCAGCAGCCCACAGGTCCATGGAGAGACCCAGTACTTC. Its translation is CASSPQVHGETQYF.

This clonotype occurred many times. The rearrangement joins TRBV15 to TRBJ2-1, with 7 bases fitting TRBD1. The CDR3 loop spans 17 amino acids. Germline-derived CDR1 and CDR2 are LNHNV and YYDKDF (reference sequence). V shed 1 base and J 1 base; nucleotides not matched to a gene: 7. This CDR3 reads CATSRGQGSRSYNEQFF. Here the CDR3 DNA reads TGTGCCACCAGCAGAGGACAGGGAAGTAGGTCCTACAATGAGCAGTTCTTC.

This clonotype was seen repeatedly, ten times or more. The rearrangement uses TRBV7-3 and TRBJ2-1, with a tentative D call TRBD2 (6 bases). Germline values: CDR1 SGHTA, CDR2 FQGTGA. The CDR3 has 15 residues. V was clipped by 2 bases and J by 2 bases, with 10 bases between them. This CDR3 is CASSLGLAAYNEQFF. The DNA for the CDR3 is TGTGCCAGCAGCTTAGGTTTAGCGGCCTACAATGAGCAGTTCTTC.

At least ten counts were recorded for this clonotype. The chain joins TRBV12-3 or TRBV12-4 to TRBJ2-3; 11 nucleotides match TRBD1. This CDR3 region has 16 residues. The ends lost 3 bases at V and 1 base at J; junction bases unmatched: 3. In nucleotides, the CDR3 is TGTGCCAGCAGTTTTGGACAGGGGGCAGGCACAGATACGCAGTATTTT. Its translation: CASSFGQGAGTDTQYF.